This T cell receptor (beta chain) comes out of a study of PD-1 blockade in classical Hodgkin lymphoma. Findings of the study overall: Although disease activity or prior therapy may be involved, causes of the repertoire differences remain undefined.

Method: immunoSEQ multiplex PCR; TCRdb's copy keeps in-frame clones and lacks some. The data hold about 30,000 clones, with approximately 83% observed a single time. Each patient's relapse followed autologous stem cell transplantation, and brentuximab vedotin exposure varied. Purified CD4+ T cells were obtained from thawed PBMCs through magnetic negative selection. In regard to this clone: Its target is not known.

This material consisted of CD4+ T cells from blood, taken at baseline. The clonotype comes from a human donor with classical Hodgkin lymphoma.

The CDR3 here is CAWSVSSGGTYRTTAIQYF. The CDR3 DNA is TGTGCCTGGAGTGTCAGTAGCGGGGGTACCTACCGAACCACTGCTATTCAGTACTTC. V usage is TRBV30 and J usage is TRBJ2-4; 9 nucleotides align to TRBD2. This CDR3 spans 19 amino acids. Germline V gene sequence: CDR1 GTSNPN, CDR2 SVGIG (reference sequence). The ends lost 0 bases at V and 10 bases at J; junction bases unmatched: 22.